This note documents a single T cell receptor beta chain sequence. The data stem from a study of blood T cell repertoires in COVID-19. Assay: immunoSEQ multiplex PCR; the TCRdb copy retains only in-frame clones and omits some. The repertoire holds roughly 430,000 clones, with over 75% as singletons. Trimming cost V 3 bases and J 0 bases, with 12 bases left between them. Germline values: CDR1 DFQATT, CDR2 SNEGSKA (reference sequence). The CDR3 has 15 amino acids. The chain employs TRBV20-1 and TRBJ2-1; D may be TRBD2 (5 bases). The sample comprised PBMCs or T cells enriched from blood (not recorded which). The TCR sequence derives from a woman in her thirties or forties with acute COVID-19. In DNA, the CDR3 is TGCAGTGCTAGTGCAGCGGTCAGCTCCTACAATGAGCAGTTCTTC. Its translation: CSASAAVSSYNEQFF.